One and the same sample provided the 15 T cell receptor beta chains below, sequenced in a study of blood T cell repertoires in COVID-19. TCRdb keeps only in-frame clones here, not all; method: immunoSEQ multiplex PCR. The top ten clones hold 3% to 3.5% of a sample with about 250,000 clones, around 90% of them seen once. The sequenced sample consisted of peripheral blood. The source is a man aged 18 to 29 with active or convalescent COVID-19.

The chain recombines TRBV7-8 with TRBJ2-1; 13 bases agree with TRBD2. The CDR3 contains 17 residues. Germline V gene data show CDR1 as SGHVS and CDR2 as FQNEAQ. The junction had 13 bases not matched to a gene; V was cut back by 6 bases and J by 8 bases. CDR3 sequence reads: CASSPGLAGRGDHEQFF. In DNA, the CDR3 is TGTGCCAGCAGTCCGGGACTAGCGGGACGTGGTGACCATGAGCAGTTCTTC.

For the CDR3, the DNA is TGTGCCAGCAGCTTGGCCAGCGGGGGAGAGACCCAGTACTTC. Its protein is CASSLASGGETQYF. The chain joins TRBV5-6 to TRBJ2-5; 8 bases map to TRBD2. This CDR3 spans 14 amino acids. Germline V gene lookup returns CDR1 SGHDT and CDR2 YYEEEE. J gave up 4 bases and V 0 bases, and 2 bases lay outside the gene matches.

Turning to this clone: One junction end does not reproduce the germline sequence, and a read error may be involved. This chain links TRBV13 with TRBJ1-1, with D unresolved. Germline values: CDR1 PRHDT, CDR2 FYEKMQ (reference sequence). There are 13 residues in the CDR3. In DNA, the CDR3 is TGTGCCAGCAGCTTAGGAAGGACTCCTGACGCTTTCTTT. Its protein is CASSLGRTPDAFF.

This clone was counted between two and nine times. J is TRBJ1-1 and V is TRBV7-9, with D unresolved. The CDR3 has 14 amino acids. Germline assignment: CDR1 SEHNR and CDR2 FQNEAQ (reference sequence). The V end lost 7 bases, the J end lost 1 base, and 13 bases lay between the germline ends. CDR3 loop: CASTGLLKNTEAFF. CDR3 in DNA: TGTGCCAGCACCGGACTCCTCAAGAACACTGAAGCTTTCTTT.

The chain links TRBV4-3 to TRBJ2-2, with 8 bases aligning to TRBD2. The V segment lost 1 base and the J segment 1 base; nucleotides outside the gene matches: 8. The germline gives CDR1 LGHNA, CDR2 YSLEER. This CDR3 comprises 18 residues. The DNA of the CDR3 is TGCGCCAGCAGCCAAGGCGGGGGGATCTTATTGAACACCGGGGAGCTGTTTTTT. Its protein product is CASSQGGGILLNTGELFF.

CDR3 in amino acids: CASSHTTSVNEQFF. In DNA, the CDR3 is TGTGCCAGCAGCCACACGACTAGCGTGAATGAGCAGTTCTTC. This rearrangement joins TRBV7-9 to TRBJ2-1; TRBD2 matches 8 bases. CDR1 and CDR2 from the germline V gene are SEHNR and FQNEAQ (reference sequence). The length of the CDR3 is 14 residues. After removal of 5 bases from V and 7 bases from J, the junction contained 7 bases not matched to a gene. The whole variable domain, remainder taken from reference TRBV7-9 and TRBJ2-1, is DTGVSQNPRHKITKRGQNVTFRCDPISEHNRLYWYRQTLGQGPEFLTYFQNEAQLEKSRLLSDRFSAERPKGSFSTLEIQRTEQGDSAMYLCASSHTTSVNEQFFGPGTRLTVL.

The V gene is TRBV23-1, the J gene TRBJ1-4; D not resolved. TRBV23-1 carries the ORF label, with uncertain function. There are 16 residues in the CDR3. The ends were cut back, 4 bases at V and 2 bases at J, with 14 bases in the middle. The CDR3, as DNA: TGCGCCAGCAGTCGAACAGAGTATAGTACTAATGAAAAACTGTTTTTT. It specifies CASSRTEYSTNEKLFF.

The J gene is TRBJ2-5, the V gene TRBV4-2; 9 bases are shared with TRBD2. The CDR3 runs to 17 residues. Per the germline V gene, CDR1 is LGHNA and CDR2 is YNFKEQ. V trimming: 1 base; J trimming: 4 bases; junction bases outside the gene matches: 10. This chain's CDR3 is CASSQGEGSGRGETQYF. CDR3 nucleotide sequence: TGTGCCAGCAGCCAAGGAGAAGGTAGCGGGAGAGGAGAGACCCAGTACTTC.

The rearrangement uses TRBV6-4 and TRBJ2-2; D is perhaps TRBD1 (5 bases). This CDR3 has 14 amino acids. V was trimmed by 3 bases and J by 0 bases, leaving 5 bases between them. Germline CDR1 is MRHNA and CDR2 is SNTAGT. In DNA, the CDR3 is TGTGCCAGCAGTGAAGGGGCGAACACCGGGGAGCTGTTTTTT. Translating gives CASSEGANTGELFF.

The gene calls are TRBV2 and TRBJ1-6; D is ambiguous. V was clipped by 3 bases and J by 2 bases, with 8 bases between them. Germline V gives CDR1 SNHLY, CDR2 FYNNEI. This CDR3 region has 15 residues. The CDR3: CASSEPGAYNSPLHF. In DNA, the CDR3 is TGTGCCAGCAGTGAGCCCGGGGCCTATAATTCACCCCTCCACTTT.

This chain joins TRBV7-2 and TRBJ2-3, with 15 bases aligning to TRBD2. The CDR3 contains 19 residues. V lost 7 bases and J lost 4; bases outside the gene matches: 15. Germline CDR1 is SGHTA and CDR2 is FQGNSA. CDR3 loop: CASTQPPGLAGGRADTQYF. CDR3 bases: TGTGCCAGCACCCAGCCCCCGGGACTAGCGGGGGGACGGGCAGATACGCAGTATTTT. Looking up the rest from reference TRBV7-2 and TRBJ2-3 gives the full variable domain: GAGVSQSPSNKVTEKGKDVELRCDPISGHTALYWYRQSLGQGLEFLIYFQGNSAPDKSGLPSDRFSAERTGGSVSTLTIQRTQQEDSAVYLCASTQPPGLAGGRADTQYFGPGTRLTVL.

The J gene is TRBJ1-4, the V gene TRBV9; D call uncertain. CDR1 is SGDLS and CDR2 is YYNGEE in the germline V gene. V shed 1 base and J shed 6 bases, with 4 bases lying between them. The CDR3 is 12 amino acids. The CDR3, as DNA: TGTGCCAGCAGCGTAACGGATGAAAAACTGTTTTTT. It specifies CASSVTDEKLFF.

J is TRBJ1-1 and V is TRBV6-5; D unclear. V was cut by 6 bases and J by 4 bases, with 12 bases left in between. The CDR3 covers 13 residues. The germline V gene has CDR1 MNHEY and CDR2 SVGAGI. As DNA, the CDR3 is TGTGCCAGCAGGACTAACATTGCCACTGAAGCTTTCTTT. Translated, it gives CASRTNIATEAFF.

The chain combines TRBV13 with TRBJ2-7; 10 nucleotides line up with TRBD2. CDR1 is PRHDT and CDR2 is FYEKMQ in the germline V gene (reference sequence). V shed 5 bases, J shed 5 bases, and the junction held 12 bases outside the gene matches. The CDR3 runs to 16 residues. The DNA for the CDR3 is TGTGCCAGCAGCACCTGGACTAGCGGAAGCGGCCACGAGCAGTACTTC. Amino acids: CASSTWTSGSGHEQYF.

This chain uses TRBV7-9 with TRBJ1-1; 8 bases fit TRBD1. The germline V gene encodes CDR1 SEHNR and CDR2 FQNEAQ (reference sequence). This CDR3 is 16 amino acids long. The ends lost 6 bases at V and 1 base at J; junction bases unmatched: 10. The CDR3 region has the DNA TGTGCCAGCAGTTCTCCCTACGGGACAGGGAACACTGAAGCTTTCTTT. Its protein is CASSSPYGTGNTEAFF.